These 29 T cell receptor beta chains came from one sample sequenced in a study of OX40 agonist ivuxolimab in advanced cancers. Libraries were made using the immunoSEQ multiplex PCR assay. TCRdb carries this immuneACCESS record with in-frame sequences only. Its versions omit some clonotypes, under half of them owing to an unresolved V gene in the studies checked, with the rest unexplained. The sample table contains 77,000 or so clones; only one count was recorded for more than 75% of them. In total, the top ten clones hold nearly 0.55% of the sample. The sample was CD4+ or CD8+ T cells sorted from blood, taken in a trial of the OX40 agonist ivuxolimab. Source of these receptors: an adult with an advanced solid tumor such as melanoma, head and neck, liver or kidney cancer.

The chain combines TRBV6-1 with TRBJ2-7; D is perhaps TRBD2 (6 bases). The V and J ends lost 0 bases and 4 bases respectively, with 19 bases between them. Looked up from germline, CDR1 is MNHNS and CDR2 is SASEGT. The CDR3 has 17 amino acids. The CDR3 DNA sequence: TGTGCCAGCAGTGAAGCGCTTGCCCGGGACTTGGTATACGAGCAGTACTTC. Protein sequence: CASSEALARDLVYEQYF.

The V and J genes are TRBV6-1 and TRBJ2-7; 11 nucleotides line up with TRBD1. The CDR3 contains 18 residues. V shed 0 bases, J shed 3 bases, and the junction held 10 bases outside the gene matches. The V gene's germline CDR1 is MNHNS and CDR2 SASEGT. The CDR3 spells CASSEAWDRGNKFYEQYF. The CDR3 nucleotides read TGTGCCAGCAGTGAAGCGTGGGACAGGGGGAACAAGTTCTACGAGCAGTACTTC.

The chain carries TRBV19 and TRBJ2-1; the D is unclear. CDR3 size: 14 residues. Trimming took 5 bases from V and 8 from J, leaving 16 bases between them. CDR1 is LNHDA, CDR2 SQIVND, per germline (reference sequence). The CDR3 nucleotides are TGTGCCAGTAGTCTACCTGGTCTTGGGGATGAGCAGTTCTTC. It translates to CASSLPGLGDEQFF.

This chain links TRBV7-2 with TRBJ2-2, with 10 bases lining up with TRBD2. V lost 2 bases and J lost 2; bases outside the gene matches: 11. Germline values: CDR1 SGHTA, CDR2 FQGNSA. CDR3 length: 19 residues. The CDR3 here is CASSLFRASGGANTGELFF. In DNA form, the CDR3 reads TGTGCCAGCAGCTTATTCCGGGCTAGCGGGGGCGCTAACACCGGGGAGCTGTTTTTT.

This chain uses TRBV30 with TRBJ2-7; D gene ambiguous. V lost 2 bases and J lost 2, with 4 bases in between. Germline V gives CDR1 GTSNPN, CDR2 SVGIG (reference sequence). The CDR3 consists of 11 residues. Here the CDR3 reads CAWSTAYEQYF. In DNA, the CDR3 is TGTGCCTGGAGTACCGCCTACGAGCAGTACTTC.

The chain is built from TRBV5-8 and TRBJ2-5, with 8 bases identical to TRBD2. Germline V gene sequence: CDR1 SGHTS, CDR2 YDEGEE. CDR3 length: 16 amino acids. Trimming at V came to 3 bases and at J to 4 bases, leaving 11 bases not matched to a gene. CDR3 loop: CASSSLSGSVGETQYF. The CDR3 DNA reads as TGTGCCAGCAGCTCCCTGAGCGGGAGTGTAGGAGAGACCCAGTACTTC.

This chain uses TRBV6-1 with TRBJ2-2; no definite D call. This CDR3 spans 17 amino acids. The germline V gene has CDR1 MNHNS and CDR2 SASEGT. V was shortened by 4 bases and J by 0 bases, with 15 bases between the two germline ends. The CDR3 bases are TGTGCCAGCAGTGCCGCATTAGTGGCGACGAACACCGGGGAGCTGTTTTTT. Translating it yields CASSAALVATNTGELFF.

V is TRBV5-1 and J is TRBJ2-5; D might be TRBD1 (5 bases). Germline V gives CDR1 SGHRS, CDR2 YFSETQ. V was trimmed by 0 bases and J by 1 base, leaving 13 bases between them. The CDR3 has 16 amino acids. CDR3 sequence reads: CASSLGNRQLQETQYF. The CDR3 DNA reads TGCGCCAGCAGCTTGGGGAACAGACAGCTCCAAGAGACCCAGTACTTC.

CDR3 in amino acids: CASTPQGYRNEQFF. In DNA form, the CDR3 reads TGTGCCAGCACGCCTCAAGGATACCGCAATGAGCAGTTCTTC. V and J are TRBV2 and TRBJ2-1; D is undetermined. Trimming left V 7 bases short and J 6 bases short, with 16 bases between. The germline CDR1 and CDR2 sequences are SNHLY and FYNNEI. The CDR3 length is 14 residues.

This chain links TRBV12-5 with TRBJ2-7; 7 bases are a match to TRBD1. Trimming took 6 bases from V and 2 from J; bases not matched to a gene: 7. Germline loops: CDR1 LGHNT, CDR2 FRNRAP. There are 14 residues in the CDR3. The CDR3 DNA follows: TGTGCTAGTGGCAGGACCGGGACAGCCTACGAGCAGTACTTC. Encoded protein: CASGRTGTAYEQYF.

The chain links TRBV11-2 to TRBJ1-2; perhaps TRBD1 as D (5 bases). Germline CDR1 is SGHAT and CDR2 is FQNNGV. Deletions cut 5 bases from V and 4 bases from J, with 17 bases between. The CDR3 totals 15 residues. The CDR3 bases are TGTGCCAGCAGCCCCGGAGGGGTGCGCGGCTATGGCTACACCTTC. Translation gives CASSPGGVRGYGYTF.

The chain carries TRBV19 and TRBJ1-3; the D gene is possibly TRBD1 (5 bases). Trimming removed 7 bases at V and 3 bases at J, with 16 bases between. Germline V gives CDR1 LNHDA, CDR2 SQIVND (reference sequence). The length of the CDR3 is 15 residues. CDR3 in amino acids: CASTSKPGSGNTIYF. CDR3 coding DNA: TGTGCCAGTACCTCAAAACCAGGGAGTGGAAACACCATATATTTT.

The rearrangement uses TRBV10-3 and TRBJ1-4; D call uncertain. The germline V gene has CDR1 ENHRY and CDR2 SYGVKD. CDR3 size: 14 residues. With 2 bases removed from V and 0 bases from J, the gap between germline ends came to 4 bases. The CDR3 reads CAISEDATNEKLFF. CDR3 nucleotide sequence: TGTGCCATCAGTGAGGATGCAACTAATGAAAAACTGTTTTTT.

The sample holds one count of this clone. The J gene is TRBJ2-7, the V gene TRBV5-5; 9 bases agree with TRBD1. This CDR3 spans 17 amino acids. Germline V lookup: CDR1 SGHKS, CDR2 YYEKEE (reference sequence). With 0 bases clipped from V and 0 bases from J, the junction kept 7 bases outside the gene matches. This CDR3 is CASSLAPGTGLSYEQYF. CDR3 nucleotides: TGTGCCAGCAGCTTGGCCCCCGGGACAGGGCTCTCCTACGAGCAGTACTTC.

V is TRBV30 and J is TRBJ1-5; tentatively, D is TRBD1 (6 bases). The CDR3 length is 16 residues. Germline CDR1 GTSNPN, CDR2 SVGIG (reference sequence). Trimming cost V 1 base and J 4 bases, with 17 bases left between them. CDR3 in amino acids: CAWSEFRGLGNQPQHF. CDR3 nucleotide sequence: TGTGCCTGGAGTGAATTTCGGGGGCTGGGTAATCAGCCCCAGCATTTT.

J is TRBJ1-3 and V is TRBV7-6; D not certain. This CDR3 is built from 13 residues. Germline V gives CDR1 SGHVS, CDR2 FNYEAQ. Trimming took off 1 base at V and 6 bases at J, with 7 bases between the two ends. CDR3 coding DNA: TGTGCCAGCAGCTTAGGGTCCTTAAACACCATATATTTT. Translation gives CASSLGSLNTIYF.

This chain joins TRBV19 and TRBJ1-1; D unresolved. Germline V gives CDR1 LNHDA, CDR2 SQIVND (reference sequence). The CDR3 is 17 residues long. Trimming cost V 1 base and J 1 base, with 16 bases left between them. Here the CDR3 DNA reads TGTGCCAGTAGTATAGCACCCTACAAGTGGAAGAACACTGAAGCTTTCTTT. Amino acids: CASSIAPYKWKNTEAFF.

J is TRBJ1-2 and V is TRBV7-8; 7 nucleotides line up with TRBD1. CDR3 size: 14 residues. The V gene's germline CDR1 is SGHVS and CDR2 FQNEAQ. V was clipped by 4 bases and J by 7 bases; unmatched bases: 9. The CDR3 reads CASSYRGTIGGYTF. The CDR3, as DNA: TGTGCCAGCAGCTACAGGGGTACAATAGGTGGCTACACCTTC.

This clone was seen only a few times. The chain uses TRBV29-1 and TRBJ1-1, with unresolved D. V gave up 4 bases and J gave up 5 bases, with 5 bases separating them. The CDR3 covers 10 residues. Germline loops: CDR1 SQVTM, CDR2 ANQGSEA. The CDR3 sequence: CSVVLTEAFF. CDR3 bases: TGCAGCGTTGTTTTAACTGAAGCTTTCTTT.

This clone was found a few times. The chain uses TRBV6-1 and TRBJ2-3; D tentatively reads TRBD1 or TRBD2 (5 bases each). This CDR3 contains 15 residues. Germline-derived CDR1 and CDR2 are MNHNS and SASEGT. V was trimmed by 4 bases and J by 1 base, leaving 12 bases between them. The CDR3 loop is CASSGGGRGTDTQYF. The CDR3 bases are TGTGCCAGCAGTGGTGGGGGAAGGGGCACAGATACGCAGTATTTT.

A remark on this clone: A read error may produce the germline difference seen at one junction end. The chain links TRBV5-4 to TRBJ2-7; TRBD1 matches 7 bases. Germline V lookup: CDR1 SGHNT, CDR2 YYREEE (reference sequence). The CDR3 covers 14 residues. CDR3 sequence: CAGSLGGRSYEQYF. CDR3 bases: TGTGCCGGCAGCTTAGGGGGCCGCTCCTACGAGCAGTACTTC.

The rearrangement joins TRBV6-5 to TRBJ2-7; 7 positions agree with TRBD2. Trimming cost V 7 bases and J 0 bases; bases outside gene matches: 9. Germline CDR1 MNHEY, CDR2 SVGAGI. The CDR3 has 15 residues. The CDR3 DNA reads TGTGCCAGCACCCCCTATCGGGGGGACTCCTACGAGCAGTACTTC. Translating it yields CASTPYRGDSYEQYF.

This clone was seen just once. This chain uses TRBV9 with TRBJ1-2; D may be TRBD1 (6 bases). This CDR3 comprises 14 residues. Per the germline V gene, CDR1 is SGDLS and CDR2 is YYNGEE. The V end lost 0 bases, the J end lost 7 bases, and 13 bases lay between the germline ends. CDR3 amino acids: CASSVEMEGGGYTF. In DNA form, the CDR3 reads TGTGCCAGCAGCGTAGAGATGGAGGGGGGTGGCTACACCTTC.

The chain links TRBV10-3 to TRBJ2-7; TRBD1 aligns across 10 bases. The germline V gene encodes CDR1 ENHRY and CDR2 SYGVKD. CDR3 length equals 14 residues. With 4 bases clipped from V and 4 bases from J, the junction kept 4 bases outside the gene matches. CDR3 residues: CAISVDRGPYEQYF. Here the CDR3 DNA reads TGTGCCATCAGTGTCGACAGGGGGCCTTACGAGCAGTACTTC.

The table lists this clone with a few counts. Additional DNA sequences in this sample encode the identical CDR3. This rearrangement joins TRBV6-6 to TRBJ2-7, with 7 positions matching TRBD1. The germline V gene has CDR1 MNHNY and CDR2 SVGAGI (reference sequence). Trimming took 2 bases from V and 0 from J; bases not matched to a gene: 4. The CDR3 length is 15 residues. CDR3 DNA: TGTGCCAGCAGTTACGACAGGGTTACCTCCTACGAGCAGTACTTC. Translation gives CASSYDRVTSYEQYF.

This clone was seen more than once but under ten times. Germline is not matched at one junction end, which may reflect a read error. This sequence joins TRBV7-2 and TRBJ2-2, with D possibly being TRBD1 or TRBD2 (6 bases each). Germline assignment: CDR1 SGHTA and CDR2 FQGNSA. The CDR3 totals 14 residues. CDR3 DNA: TGTGCCAGCAGCATGGATACAGGGCCCGGGGGGCTGTTTTTT. Protein: CASSMDTGPGGLFF.

The chain has TRBV5-6 and TRBJ1-5; D remains ambiguous. The V gene lost 3 bases and the J gene lost 4 bases, with 5 bases spanning the gap. The CDR3 has 12 amino acids. CDR1 and CDR2 (germline): SGHDT, YYEEEE. CDR3 sequence: CASSSRNQPQHF. The CDR3 coding sequence is TGTGCCAGCAGCTCTCGAAATCAGCCCCAGCATTTT.

Of note for this clone: One junction end does not reproduce the germline sequence, and a read error may be involved. This rearrangement joins TRBV6-5 to TRBJ2-5, with 12 bases matching TRBD2. CDR1 and CDR2 (germline): MNHEY, SVGAGI. The CDR3 length is 15 residues. In DNA form, the CDR3 reads TGTACCAGCAGTTACTCTAGCGGGAGGGGAGAGACCCAGTACTTC. It translates to CTSSYSSGRGETQYF.

Concerning this clone: The sample carries other DNA sequences with the same CDR3. In nucleotides, the CDR3 is TGTGCCAGCTCATCTCAGGGCACTGAAGCTTTCTTT. Its protein product is CASSSQGTEAFF. The V call is TRBV18, the J call TRBJ1-1; a weak D match, TRBD1 (5 bases). V shed 5 bases and J shed 4 bases, with 8 bases lying between them. CDR3 length equals 12 residues. Germline V gene lookup returns CDR1 KGHSH and CDR2 LQKENI.